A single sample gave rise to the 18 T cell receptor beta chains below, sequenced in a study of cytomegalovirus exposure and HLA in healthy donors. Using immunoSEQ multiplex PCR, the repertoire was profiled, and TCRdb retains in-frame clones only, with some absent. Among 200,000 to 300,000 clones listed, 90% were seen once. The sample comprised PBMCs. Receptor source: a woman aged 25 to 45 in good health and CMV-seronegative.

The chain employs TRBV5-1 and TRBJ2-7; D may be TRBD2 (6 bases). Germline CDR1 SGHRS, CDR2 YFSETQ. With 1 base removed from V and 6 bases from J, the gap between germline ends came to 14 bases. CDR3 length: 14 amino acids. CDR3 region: CASSLRGLPIEQYF. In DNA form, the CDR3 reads TGCGCCAGCAGCTTGAGGGGACTTCCTATCGAGCAGTACTTC.

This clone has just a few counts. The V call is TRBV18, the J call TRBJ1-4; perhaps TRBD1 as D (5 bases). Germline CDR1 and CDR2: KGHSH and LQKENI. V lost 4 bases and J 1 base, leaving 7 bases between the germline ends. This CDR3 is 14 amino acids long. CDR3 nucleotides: TGTGCCAGCTCACAGGGACTAACTAATGAAAAACTGTTTTTT. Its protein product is CASSQGLTNEKLFF.

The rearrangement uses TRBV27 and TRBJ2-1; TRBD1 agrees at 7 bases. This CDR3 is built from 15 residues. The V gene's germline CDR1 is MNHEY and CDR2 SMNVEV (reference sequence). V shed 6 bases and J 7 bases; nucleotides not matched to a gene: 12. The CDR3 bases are TGTGCCAGCAGACCCGGGACAGTTATAGGAAATGAGCAGTTCTTC. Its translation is CASRPGTVIGNEQFF.

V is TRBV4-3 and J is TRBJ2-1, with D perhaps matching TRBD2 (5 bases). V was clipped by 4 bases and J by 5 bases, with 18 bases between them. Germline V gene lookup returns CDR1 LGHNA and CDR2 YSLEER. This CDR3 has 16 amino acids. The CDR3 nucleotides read TGCGCCAGCAGCCCCGAACGAGCGGAGAGGCACAATGAGCAGTTCTTC. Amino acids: CASSPERAERHNEQFF.

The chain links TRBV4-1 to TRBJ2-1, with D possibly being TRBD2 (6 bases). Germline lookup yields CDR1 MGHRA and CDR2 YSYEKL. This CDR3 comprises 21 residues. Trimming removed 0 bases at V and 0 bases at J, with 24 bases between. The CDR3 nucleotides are TGCGCCAGCAGCCAAGATCGGCCAGCGGGTAATAAGCTTGTCTCCTACAATGAGCAGTTCTTC. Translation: CASSQDRPAGNKLVSYNEQFF.

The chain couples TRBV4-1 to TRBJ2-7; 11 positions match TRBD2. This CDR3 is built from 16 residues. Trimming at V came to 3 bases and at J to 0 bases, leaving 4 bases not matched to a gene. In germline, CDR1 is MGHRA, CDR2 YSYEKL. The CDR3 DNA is TGCGCCAGCAGCCAGCCTACTAGCGGGAGCTCCTACGAGCAGTACTTC. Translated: CASSQPTSGSSYEQYF.

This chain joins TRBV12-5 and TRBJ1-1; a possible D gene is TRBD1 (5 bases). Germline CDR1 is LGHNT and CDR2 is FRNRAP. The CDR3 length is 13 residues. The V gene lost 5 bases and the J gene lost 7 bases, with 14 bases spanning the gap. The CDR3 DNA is TGTGCTAGTGGTATAAGCGGGGGACTTGAAGCTTTCTTT. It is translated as CASGISGGLEAFF. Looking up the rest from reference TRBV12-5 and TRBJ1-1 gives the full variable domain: DARVTQTPRHKVTEMGQEVTMRCQPILGHNTVFWYRQTMMQGLELLAYFRNRAPLDDSGMPKDRFSAEMPDATLATLKIQPSEPRDSAVYFCASGISGGLEAFFGQGTRLTVV.

The CDR3 sequence is CASSYESSGGREKLFF. As DNA, the CDR3 is TGTGCCAGCAGTTACGAGTCCTCAGGGGGGCGCGAAAAACTGTTTTTT. The chain is built from TRBV6-6 and TRBJ1-4; TRBD1 agrees at 7 bases. Unmatched junction bases numbered 11, after V lost 2 bases and J lost 8 bases. Germline CDR1 is MNHNY and CDR2 is SVGAGI (reference sequence). The CDR3 spans 16 residues.

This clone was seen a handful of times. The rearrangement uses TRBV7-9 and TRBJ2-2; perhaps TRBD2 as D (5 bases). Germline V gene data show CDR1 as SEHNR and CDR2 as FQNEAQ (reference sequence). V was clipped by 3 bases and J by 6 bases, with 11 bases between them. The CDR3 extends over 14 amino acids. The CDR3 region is CASSFATEAGELFF. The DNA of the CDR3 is TGTGCCAGCAGCTTTGCCACGGAGGCCGGGGAGCTGTTTTTT.

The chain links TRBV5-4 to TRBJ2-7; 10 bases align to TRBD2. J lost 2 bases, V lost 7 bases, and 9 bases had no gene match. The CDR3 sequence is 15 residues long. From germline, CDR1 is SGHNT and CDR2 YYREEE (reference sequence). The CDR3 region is CASSRETSGPYEQYF. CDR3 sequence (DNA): TGTGCCAGCTCGAGAGAGACTAGCGGGCCCTACGAGCAGTACTTC.

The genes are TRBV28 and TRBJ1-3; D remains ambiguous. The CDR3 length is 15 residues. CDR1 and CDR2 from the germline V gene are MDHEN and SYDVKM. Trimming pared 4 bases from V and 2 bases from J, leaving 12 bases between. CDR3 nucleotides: TGTGCCAGCAGTTCCGAGGACCGGGCTGGAAACACCATATATTTT. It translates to CASSSEDRAGNTIYF.

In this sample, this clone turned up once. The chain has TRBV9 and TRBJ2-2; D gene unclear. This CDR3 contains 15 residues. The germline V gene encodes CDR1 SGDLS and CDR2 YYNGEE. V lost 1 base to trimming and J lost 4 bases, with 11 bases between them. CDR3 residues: CASSVRTASTGELFF. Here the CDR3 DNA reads TGTGCCAGCAGCGTACGCACCGCGAGCACCGGGGAGCTGTTTTTT.

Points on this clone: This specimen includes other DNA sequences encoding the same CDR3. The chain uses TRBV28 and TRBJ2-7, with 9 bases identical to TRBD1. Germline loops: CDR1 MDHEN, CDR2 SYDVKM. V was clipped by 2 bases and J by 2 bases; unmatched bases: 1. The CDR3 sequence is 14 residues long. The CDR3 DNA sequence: TGTGCCAGCAGTTTAAGGGACAGGGCCTACGAGCAGTACTTC. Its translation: CASSLRDRAYEQYF.

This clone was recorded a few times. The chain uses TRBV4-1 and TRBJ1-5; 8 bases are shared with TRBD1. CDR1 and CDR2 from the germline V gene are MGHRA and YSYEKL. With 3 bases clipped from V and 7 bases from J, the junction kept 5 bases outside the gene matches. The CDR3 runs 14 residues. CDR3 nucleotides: TGCGCCAGCAGCCAGACAGGGGTAGGACAGCCCCAGCATTTT. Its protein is CASSQTGVGQPQHF.

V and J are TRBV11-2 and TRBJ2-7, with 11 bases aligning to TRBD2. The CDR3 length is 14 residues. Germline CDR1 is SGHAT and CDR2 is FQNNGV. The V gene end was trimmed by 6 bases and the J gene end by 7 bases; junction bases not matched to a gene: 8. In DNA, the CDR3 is TGTGCCAGCAGGCCGGGACTAGCGGCTGGGGAGCAGTACTTC. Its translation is CASRPGLAAGEQYF.

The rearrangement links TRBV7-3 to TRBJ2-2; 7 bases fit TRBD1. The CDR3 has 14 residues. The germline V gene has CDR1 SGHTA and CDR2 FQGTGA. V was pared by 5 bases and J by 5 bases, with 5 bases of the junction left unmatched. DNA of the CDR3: TGTGCCAGCAGCACAGGGGCAAGGACCGGGGAGCTGTTTTTT. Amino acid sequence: CASSTGARTGELFF.

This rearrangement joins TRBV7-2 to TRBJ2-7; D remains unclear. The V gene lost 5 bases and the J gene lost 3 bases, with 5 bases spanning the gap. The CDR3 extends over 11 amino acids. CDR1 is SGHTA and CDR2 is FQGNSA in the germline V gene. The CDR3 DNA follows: TGTGCCAGCAGCCTGTACTACGAGCAGTACTTC. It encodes CASSLYYEQYF.

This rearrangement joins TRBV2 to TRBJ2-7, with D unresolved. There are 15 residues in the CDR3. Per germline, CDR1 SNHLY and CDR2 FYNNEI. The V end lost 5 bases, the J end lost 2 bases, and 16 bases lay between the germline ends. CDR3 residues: CASSSPPGLPYEQYF. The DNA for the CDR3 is TGTGCCAGCAGTAGCCCCCCGGGTTTACCCTACGAGCAGTACTTC.